This T cell receptor beta chain was identified during a study of blood T cell repertoires in COVID-19. Overall study context: Donors in the United States, Italy and Spain gave samples during acute or convalescent COVID-19. T cells, B-cell-depleted T cells, or PBMCs supplied cDNA or gDNA.

Under the authors' procedure: Reference gene primer amplification yielded estimated nucleated cell counts. Clones were sequenced by immunoSEQ multiplex PCR, and TCRdb holds only the in-frame ones, with some missing. Clonal size and the V and J genes are those of that table, whereas D and trimming came from the DNA. The table lists fewer than 300,000 clones, around four fifths of them singletons. Germline V gene lookup returns CDR1 DFQATT and CDR2 SNEGSKA (reference sequence). Trimming removed 3 bases at V and 5 bases at J, with 13 bases between. The CDR3 consists of 14 residues. J is TRBJ2-2 and V is TRBV20-1; D call uncertain. Sequencing was performed on peripheral blood. The sequence was collected from a man older than 75 with acute or convalescent COVID-19. The CDR3 reads CSASSHVATGELFF. Written as DNA, the CDR3 is TGCAGTGCTAGTAGTCATGTCGCGACCGGGGAGCTGTTTTTT.